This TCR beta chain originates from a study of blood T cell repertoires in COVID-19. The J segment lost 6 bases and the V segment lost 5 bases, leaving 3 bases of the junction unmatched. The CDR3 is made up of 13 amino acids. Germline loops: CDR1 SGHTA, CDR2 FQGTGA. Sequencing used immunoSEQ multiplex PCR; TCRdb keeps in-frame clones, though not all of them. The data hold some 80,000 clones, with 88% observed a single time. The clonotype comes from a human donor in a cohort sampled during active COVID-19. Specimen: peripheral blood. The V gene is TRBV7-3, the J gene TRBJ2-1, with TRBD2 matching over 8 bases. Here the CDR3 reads CASSEGLGNEQFF. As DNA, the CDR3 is TGTGCCAGCAGCGAGGGACTAGGCAATGAGCAGTTCTTC.